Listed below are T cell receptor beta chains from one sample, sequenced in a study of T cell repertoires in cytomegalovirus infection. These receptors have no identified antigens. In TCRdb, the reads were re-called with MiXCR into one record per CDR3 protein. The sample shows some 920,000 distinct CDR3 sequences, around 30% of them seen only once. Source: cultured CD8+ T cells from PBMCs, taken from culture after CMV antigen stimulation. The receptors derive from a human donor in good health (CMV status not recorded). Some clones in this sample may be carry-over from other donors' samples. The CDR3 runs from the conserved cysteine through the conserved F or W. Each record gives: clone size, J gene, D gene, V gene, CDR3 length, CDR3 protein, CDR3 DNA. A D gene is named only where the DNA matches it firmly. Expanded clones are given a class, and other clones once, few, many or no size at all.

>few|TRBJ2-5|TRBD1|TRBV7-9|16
CASSLALGTGQETQYF
TGTGCCAGCAGCTTAGCGCTGGGGACAGGACAAGAGACCCAGTACTTC
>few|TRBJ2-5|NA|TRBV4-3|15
CASSQGAWDQETQYF
TGCGCCAGCAGCCAAGGGGCGTGGGATCAAGAGACCCAGTACTTC
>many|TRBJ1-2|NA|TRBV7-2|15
CASSLLQLANYGYTF
TGTGCCAGCAGCTTACTTCAGTTAGCTAACTATGGCTACACCTTC
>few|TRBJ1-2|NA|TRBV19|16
CASSLPVGPGNYGYTF
TGTGCCAGTAGTCTCCCCGTTGGTCCTGGGAACTATGGCTACACCTTC
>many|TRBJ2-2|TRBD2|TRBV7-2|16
CASSLSSGAHTGELFF
TGTGCCAGCAGCTTATCCAGCGGGGCCCACACCGGGGAGCTGTTTTTT
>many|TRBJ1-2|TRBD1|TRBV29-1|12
CSGVTGVGGYTF
TGCAGCGGAGTTACAGGGGTTGGTGGCTACACCTTC
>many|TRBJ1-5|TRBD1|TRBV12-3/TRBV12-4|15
CASSSGTGGLQPQHF
TGTGCCAGCAGCTCCGGGACAGGGGGTCTTCAGCCCCAGCATTTT
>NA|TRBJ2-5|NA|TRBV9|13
CASSVASRETQYF
TGTGCCAGCAGCGTAGCTAGCCGGGAGACCCAGTACTTC
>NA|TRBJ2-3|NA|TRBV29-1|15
CSAPVRASHTDTQYF
TGCAGCGCCCCGGTGAGGGCGAGCCACACAGATACGCAGTATTTT
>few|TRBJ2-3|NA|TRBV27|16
CASSPLGAKGTDTQYF
TGTGCCAGCAGTCCCCTGGGGGCGAAGGGAACAGATACGCAGTATTTT
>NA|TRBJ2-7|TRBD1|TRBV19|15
CASSPWTGDIYEQYF
TGTGCCAGTAGCCCCTGGACAGGGGATATCTACGAGCAGTACTTC
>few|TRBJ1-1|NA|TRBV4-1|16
CASSQDAGEGKTEAFF
TGCGCCAGCAGCCAAGATGCGGGTGAGGGTAAGACTGAAGCTTTCTTT
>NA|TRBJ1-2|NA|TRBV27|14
CASSSGGAQRGYTF
TGTGCCAGCAGTTCCGGGGGGGCGCAACGCGGCTACACCTTC
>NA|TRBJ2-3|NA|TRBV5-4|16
CASSLFVQRGTDTQYF
TGTGCCAGCAGCTTGTTTGTACAGCGTGGCACAGATACGCAGTATTTT
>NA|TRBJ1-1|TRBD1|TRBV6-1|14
CASIQQGRATEAFF
TGTGCCAGCATTCAACAGGGGCGGGCCACTGAAGCTTTCTTT
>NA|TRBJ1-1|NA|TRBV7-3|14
CASSPDIMGTEAFF
TGTGCCAGCAGCCCTGACATAATGGGGACTGAAGCTTTCTTT